The clone carrying this T cell receptor (beta chain) was observed once. Its specificity is not known. The entry originates in a study of PD-1 blockade in classical Hodgkin lymphoma. Produced via immunoSEQ multiplex PCR; TCRdb's table is partial and in-frame only. The table lists more than 70,000 clones, 80% to 95% of them singletons, with less than 3% in the top ten. In every patient, relapse followed autologous stem cell transplantation, while exposure to brentuximab vedotin differed. Overall study findings and caveats: Complete responders possessed baseline diversity comparable to newly diagnosed patients. According to reports, newly diagnosed patients had lower baseline TCR diversity than healthy donors, and relapsed/refractory patients had lower baseline TCR diversity still. Why the repertoires differ is still unclear, perhaps disease activity or prior therapy. At C4D1, TCR diversity had climbed significantly for CD4+ cells, though not for CD8+ cells.

In germline, CDR1 is SEHNR, CDR2 FQNEAQ (reference sequence). The V and J ends lost 4 bases and 0 bases respectively, with 15 bases between them. This CDR3 is 16 amino acids long. V is TRBV7-9 and J is TRBJ2-5; unclear D gene. The TCR originated in a human donor with classical Hodgkin lymphoma. The sample in question was peripheral blood mononuclear cells (PBMCs), obtained before the second cycle of nivolumab. The CDR3 DNA follows: TGTGCCAGCAGCTACCCGAGCCCAAAGTACCAAGAGACCCAGTACTTC. This gives the protein CASSYPSPKYQETQYF.